The 18 T cell receptor beta chains presented below share a single source sample, sequenced in a study of T cells expressing NK-cell markers. TCRdb re-called the 5' RACE reads and shows each CDR3 protein once, DNA omitted. The repertoire table contains about 550,000 distinct CDR3 sequences. Sequencing input: blood T cells: a sorted CD56 or NKG2C T cell subset, CD4+ or CD8+ T cells, or bulk PBMC T cells (not recorded which). The receptor set was obtained from a man aged 18 to 30 in good health.

The chain links TRBV29-1 to TRBJ2-2; without DNA, the TCRdb call of TRBD2 cannot be checked. Germline loops: CDR1 SQVTM, CDR2 ANQGSEA. The CDR3 is made up of 13 amino acids. The CDR3 reads CSARTRGTGELFF.

The rearrangement uses TRBV29-1 and TRBJ2-3. The germline V gene has CDR1 SQVTM and CDR2 ANQGSEA. The CDR3 extends over 11 amino acids. CDR3 protein: CSVDLLSTQYF.

This chain joins TRBV4-3 and TRBJ1-2. The length of the CDR3 is 15 residues. Germline V lookup: CDR1 LGHNA, CDR2 YSLEER. The CDR3: CASSQDRLRLYGYTF.

The V and J genes are TRBV6-5 and TRBJ2-1; TCRdb reports TRBD1, a call that lacks DNA to check it against. Germline V gene sequence: CDR1 MNHEY, CDR2 SVGAGI. CDR3 length: 15 residues. Here the CDR3 reads CASSYPQRQGNEQFF.

The rearrangement joins TRBV7-9 to TRBJ2-5; TCRdb lists TRBD1, though no DNA is available to test this call. Germline loops: CDR1 SEHNR, CDR2 FQNEAQ (reference sequence). This CDR3 region has 16 residues. CDR3 sequence: CASRFSGPAAPETQYF.

V usage is TRBV20-1 and J usage is TRBJ2-1; TCRdb gives TRBD2 as the D gene, but with no DNA this cannot be confirmed. The germline V gene has CDR1 DFQATT and CDR2 SNEGSKA (reference sequence). CDR3 length equals 15 residues. This CDR3 is CSAGTSGTTYNEQFF.

This rearrangement joins TRBV4-1 to TRBJ1-6; TCRdb's D gene call, TRBD1, goes unchecked for lack of DNA. The CDR3 contains 17 residues. CDR1 and CDR2 (germline): MGHRA, YSYEKL. This CDR3 is CASSHGQGESYNSPLHF.

This sequence joins TRBV20-1 and TRBJ2-7; TCRdb names TRBD2, which stays unverified in the absence of DNA. The CDR3 has 13 residues. CDR1 DFQATT and CDR2 SNEGSKA come from the germline V gene (reference sequence). CDR3 loop: CSIKEGTFYEQYF.

The V call is TRBV27, the J call TRBJ1-5. Germline CDR1 and CDR2: MNHEY and SMNVEV (reference sequence). The CDR3 is 15 residues long. CDR3 loop: CASRNSVSGNQPQHF.

This chain links TRBV3-1 with TRBJ2-2; TCRdb's D call, TRBD1, is unchecked because there is no DNA. The germline V gene has CDR1 LGHDT and CDR2 YNNKEL (reference sequence). This CDR3 has 18 amino acids. CDR3 residues: CASSQVVQLFQDTGELFF.

The rearrangement links TRBV12-3 or TRBV12-4 to TRBJ2-7. This CDR3 is built from 13 residues. The CDR3 sequence: CASRGDLSYEQYF.

The CDR3 region is CASSLTGTGITEAFF. The chain combines TRBV27 with TRBJ1-1; TCRdb selects TRBD1, and the lack of DNA leaves this call unchecked. Germline V gene data show CDR1 as MNHEY and CDR2 as SMNVEV (reference sequence). The CDR3 is 15 residues long.

The CDR3 spells CASSTGLAGRNEQFF. The chain carries TRBV12-3 or TRBV12-4 and TRBJ2-1; no DNA is available, so the TRBD2 call from TCRdb remains unchecked. The CDR3 is made up of 15 amino acids.

The chain is built from TRBV5-1 and TRBJ2-1; TCRdb's assignment of TRBD2 cannot be checked, as there is no DNA. Germline CDR1 SGHRS, CDR2 YFSETQ. The CDR3 extends over 16 amino acids. The CDR3 protein is CASRLSFSGRADEQFF.

The rearrangement uses TRBV12-3 or TRBV12-4 and TRBJ2-7; no DNA is available, so the TRBD2 call from TCRdb remains unchecked. This CDR3 is 14 amino acids long. The CDR3 sequence: CASSLPSGRVVQYF.

The chain couples TRBV28 to TRBJ2-4. Germline values: CDR1 MDHEN, CDR2 SYDVKM. This CDR3 comprises 14 residues. CDR3 loop: CASSLFDRENIQYF.

The CDR3 spells CSALSTGTGGDNEQFF. This chain links TRBV20-1 with TRBJ2-1; the D call from TCRdb, TRBD1, cannot be confirmed without DNA. CDR1 DFQATT and CDR2 SNEGSKA come from the germline V gene (reference sequence). The CDR3 sequence is 16 residues long.

The V gene is TRBV10-2, the J gene TRBJ2-2. The CDR3 is made up of 14 amino acids. Germline values: CDR1 WSHSY, CDR2 SAAADI. CDR3 sequence: CASSVVANTGELFF.